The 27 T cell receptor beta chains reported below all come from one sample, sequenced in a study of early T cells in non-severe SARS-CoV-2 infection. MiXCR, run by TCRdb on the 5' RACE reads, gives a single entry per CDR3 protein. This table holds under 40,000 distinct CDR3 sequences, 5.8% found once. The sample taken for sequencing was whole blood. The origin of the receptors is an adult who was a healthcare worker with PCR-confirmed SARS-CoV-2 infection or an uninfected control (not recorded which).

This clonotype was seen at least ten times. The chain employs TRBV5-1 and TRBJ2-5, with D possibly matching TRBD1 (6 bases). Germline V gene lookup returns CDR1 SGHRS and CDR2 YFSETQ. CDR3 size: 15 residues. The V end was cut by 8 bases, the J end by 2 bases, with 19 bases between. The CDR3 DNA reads TGCGCCAGTCAGCGTGACGGACAGACTCAAGAGACCCAGTACTTC. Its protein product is CASQRDGQTQETQYF.

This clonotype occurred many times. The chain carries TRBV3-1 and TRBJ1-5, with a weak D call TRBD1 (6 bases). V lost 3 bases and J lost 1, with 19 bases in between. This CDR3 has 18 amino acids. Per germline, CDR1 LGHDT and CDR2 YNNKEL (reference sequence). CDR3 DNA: TGTGCCAGCAGCCAGCATGTCGGCGCGGGGGCAAGCAATCAGCCCCAGCATTTT. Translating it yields CASSQHVGAGASNQPQHF. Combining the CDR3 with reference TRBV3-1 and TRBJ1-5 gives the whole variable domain DTAVSQTPKYLVTQMGNDKSIKCEQNLGHDTMYWYKQDSKKFLKIMFSYNNKELIINETVPNRFSPKSPDKAHLNLHINSLELGDSAVYFCASSQHVGAGASNQPQHFGDGTRLSIL.

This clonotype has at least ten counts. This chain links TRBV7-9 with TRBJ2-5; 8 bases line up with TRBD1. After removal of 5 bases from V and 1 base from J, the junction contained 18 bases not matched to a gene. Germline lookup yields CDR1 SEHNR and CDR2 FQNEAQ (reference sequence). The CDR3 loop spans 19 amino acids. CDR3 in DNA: TGTGCCAGCAGCAAATACGGCAGGGGGCTGACACGGGTCCAAGAGACCCAGTACTTC. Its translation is CASSKYGRGLTRVQETQYF.

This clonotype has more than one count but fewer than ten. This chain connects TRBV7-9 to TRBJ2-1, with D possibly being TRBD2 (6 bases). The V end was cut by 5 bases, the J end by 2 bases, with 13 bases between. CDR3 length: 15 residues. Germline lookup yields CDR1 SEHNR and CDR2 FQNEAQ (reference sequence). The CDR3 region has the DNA TGTGCCAGCAGCGTTAGCGGCCCGGCCTACAATGAGCAGTTCTTC. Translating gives CASSVSGPAYNEQFF.

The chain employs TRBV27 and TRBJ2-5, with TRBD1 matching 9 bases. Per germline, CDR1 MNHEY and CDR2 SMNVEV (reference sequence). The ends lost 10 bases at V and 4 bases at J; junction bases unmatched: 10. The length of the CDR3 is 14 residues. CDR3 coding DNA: TGTGCCACCCGGAGAACAGGGGGCCCAGAGACCCAGTACTTC. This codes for CATRRTGGPETQYF.

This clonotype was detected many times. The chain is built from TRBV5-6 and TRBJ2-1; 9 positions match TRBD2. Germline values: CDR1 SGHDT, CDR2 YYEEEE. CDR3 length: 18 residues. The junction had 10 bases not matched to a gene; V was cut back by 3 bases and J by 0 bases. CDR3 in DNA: TGTGCCAGCAGCTACCCTTCAGCGGGAGGAAGCTCCTACAATGAGCAGTTCTTC. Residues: CASSYPSAGGSSYNEQFF. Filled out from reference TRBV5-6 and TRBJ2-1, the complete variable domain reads DAGVTQSPTHLIKTRGQQVTLRCSPKSGHDTVSWYQQALGQGPQFIFQYYEEEERQRGNFPDRFSGHQFPNYSSELNVNALLLGDSALYLCASSYPSAGGSSYNEQFFGPGTRLTVL.

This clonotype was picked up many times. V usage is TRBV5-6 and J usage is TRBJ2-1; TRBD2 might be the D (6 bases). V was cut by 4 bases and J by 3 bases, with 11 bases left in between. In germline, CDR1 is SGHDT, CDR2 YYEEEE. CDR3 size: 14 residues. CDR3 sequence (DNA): TGTGCCAGCAGCCCTGGAGGGGTCTACAATGAGCAGTTCTTC. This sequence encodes CASSPGGVYNEQFF.

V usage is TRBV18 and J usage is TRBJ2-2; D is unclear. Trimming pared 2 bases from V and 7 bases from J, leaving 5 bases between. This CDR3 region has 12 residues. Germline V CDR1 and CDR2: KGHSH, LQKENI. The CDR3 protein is CASSPFRGELFF. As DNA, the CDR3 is TGTGCCAGCTCACCATTCCGCGGGGAGCTGTTTTTT.

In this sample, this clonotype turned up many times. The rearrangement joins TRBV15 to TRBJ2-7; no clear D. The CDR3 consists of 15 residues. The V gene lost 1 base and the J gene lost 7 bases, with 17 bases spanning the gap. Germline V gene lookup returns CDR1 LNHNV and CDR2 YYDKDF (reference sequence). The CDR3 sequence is CATSRVGQPLGEQYF. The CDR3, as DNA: TGTGCCACCAGCAGAGTGGGCCAACCCCTCGGGGAGCAGTACTTC.

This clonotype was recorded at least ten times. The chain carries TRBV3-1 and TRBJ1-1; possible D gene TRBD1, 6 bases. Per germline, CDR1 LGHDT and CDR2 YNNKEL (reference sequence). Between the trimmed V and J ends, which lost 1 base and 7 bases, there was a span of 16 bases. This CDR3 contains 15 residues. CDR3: CASSQALAGVGEAFF. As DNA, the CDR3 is TGTGCCAGCAGCCAAGCTTTGGCAGGGGTGGGTGAAGCTTTCTTT.

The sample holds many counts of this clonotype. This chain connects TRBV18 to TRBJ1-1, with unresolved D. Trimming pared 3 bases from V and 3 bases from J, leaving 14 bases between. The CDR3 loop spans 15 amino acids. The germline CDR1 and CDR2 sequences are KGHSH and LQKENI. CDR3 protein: CASSPLPRFDTEAFF. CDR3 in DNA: TGTGCCAGCTCACCCCTCCCACGGTTCGACACTGAAGCTTTCTTT.

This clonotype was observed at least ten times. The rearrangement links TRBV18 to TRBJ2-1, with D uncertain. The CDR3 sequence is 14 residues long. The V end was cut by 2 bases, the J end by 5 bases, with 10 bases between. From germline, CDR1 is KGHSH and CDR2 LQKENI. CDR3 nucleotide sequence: TGTGCCAGCTCACCAAAGTCCCGAAACAATGAGCAGTTCTTC. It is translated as CASSPKSRNNEQFF. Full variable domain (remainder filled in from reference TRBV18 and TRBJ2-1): NAGVMQNPRHLVRRRGQEARLRCSPMKGHSHVYWYRQLPEEGLKFMVYLQKENIIDESGMPKERFSAEFPKEGPSILRIQQVVRGDSAAYFCASSPKSRNNEQFFGPGTRLTVL.

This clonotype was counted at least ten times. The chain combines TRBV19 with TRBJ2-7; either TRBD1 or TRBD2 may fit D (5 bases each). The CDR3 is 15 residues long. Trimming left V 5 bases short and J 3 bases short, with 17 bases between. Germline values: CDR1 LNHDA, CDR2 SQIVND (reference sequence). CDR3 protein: CASSPSKWDHYEQYF. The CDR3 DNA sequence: TGTGCCAGTAGTCCTTCGAAATGGGACCACTACGAGCAGTACTTC. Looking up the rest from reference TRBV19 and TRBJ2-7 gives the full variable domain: DGGITQSPKYLFRKEGQNVTLSCEQNLNHDAMYWYRQDPGQGLRLIYYSQIVNDFQKGDIAEGYSVSREKKESFPLTVTSAQKNPTAFYLCASSPSKWDHYEQYFGPGTRLTVT.

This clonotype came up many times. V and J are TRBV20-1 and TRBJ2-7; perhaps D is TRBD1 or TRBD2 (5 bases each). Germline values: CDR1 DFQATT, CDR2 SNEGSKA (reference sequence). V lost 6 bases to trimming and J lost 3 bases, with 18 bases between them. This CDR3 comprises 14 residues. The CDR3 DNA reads TGCAGTGCCATCCGGGACCCTAGGGGCTACGAGCAGTACTTC. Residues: CSAIRDPRGYEQYF.

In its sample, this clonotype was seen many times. CDR3 in amino acids: CSAKDTNSPLHF. DNA for the CDR3: TGCAGTGCTAAGGACACGAATTCACCCCTCCACTTT. The chain has TRBV20-1 and TRBJ1-6; tentatively, D is TRBD1 (5 bases). The CDR3 contains 12 residues. Germline assignment: CDR1 DFQATT and CDR2 SNEGSKA (reference sequence). Trimming pared 4 bases from V and 7 bases from J, leaving 8 bases between.

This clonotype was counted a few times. DNA for the CDR3: TGCAGCCAATCCGACAGAAATCAGCCCCAGCATTTT. This gives the protein CSQSDRNQPQHF. The chain employs TRBV29-1 and TRBJ1-5; D might be TRBD1 (5 bases). V was cut by 8 bases and J by 4 bases, with 12 bases left in between. The length of the CDR3 is 12 residues. Germline CDR1 reads SQVTM; CDR2 reads ANQGSEA.

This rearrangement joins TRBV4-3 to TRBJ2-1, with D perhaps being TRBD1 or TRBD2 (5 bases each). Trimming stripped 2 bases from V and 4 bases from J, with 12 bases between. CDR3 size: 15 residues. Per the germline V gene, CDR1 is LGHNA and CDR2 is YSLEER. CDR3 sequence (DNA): TGCGCCAGCAGCCAACTTCAGGGAGCTTACAATGAGCAGTTCTTC. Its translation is CASSQLQGAYNEQFF.

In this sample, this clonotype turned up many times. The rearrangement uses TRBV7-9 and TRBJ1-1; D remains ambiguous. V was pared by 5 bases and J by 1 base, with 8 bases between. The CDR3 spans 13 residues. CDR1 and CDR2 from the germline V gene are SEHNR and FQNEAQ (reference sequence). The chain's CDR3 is CASSPEGNTEAFF. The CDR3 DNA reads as TGTGCCAGCAGCCCTGAGGGGAACACTGAAGCTTTCTTT.

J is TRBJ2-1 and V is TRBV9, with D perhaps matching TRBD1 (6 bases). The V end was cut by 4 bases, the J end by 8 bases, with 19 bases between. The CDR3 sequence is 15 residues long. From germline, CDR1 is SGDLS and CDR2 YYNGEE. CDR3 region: CASSPRLGALDEQFF. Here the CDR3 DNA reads TGTGCCAGCAGCCCTCGCCTGGGGGCCTTAGATGAGCAGTTCTTC.

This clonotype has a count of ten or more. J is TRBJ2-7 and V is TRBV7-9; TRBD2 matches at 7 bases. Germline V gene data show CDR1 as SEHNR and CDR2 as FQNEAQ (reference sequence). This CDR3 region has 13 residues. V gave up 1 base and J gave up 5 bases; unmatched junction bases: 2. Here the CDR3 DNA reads TGTGCCAGCAGCTTAGGTGGGGGGGACGAGCAGTACTTC. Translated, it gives CASSLGGGDEQYF.

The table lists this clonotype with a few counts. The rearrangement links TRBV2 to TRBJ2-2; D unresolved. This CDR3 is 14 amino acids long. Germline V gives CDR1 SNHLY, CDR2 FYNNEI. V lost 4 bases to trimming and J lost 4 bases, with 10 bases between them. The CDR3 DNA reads TGTGCCAGCAGTGTACGTCAAGGCACCGGGGAGCTGTTTTTT. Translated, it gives CASSVRQGTGELFF. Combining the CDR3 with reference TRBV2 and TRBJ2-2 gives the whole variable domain EPEVTQTPSHQVTQMGQEVILRCVPISNHLYFYWYRQILGQKVEFLVSFYNNEISEKSEIFDDQFSVERPDGSNFTLKIRSTKLEDSAMYFCASSVRQGTGELFFGEGSRLTVL.

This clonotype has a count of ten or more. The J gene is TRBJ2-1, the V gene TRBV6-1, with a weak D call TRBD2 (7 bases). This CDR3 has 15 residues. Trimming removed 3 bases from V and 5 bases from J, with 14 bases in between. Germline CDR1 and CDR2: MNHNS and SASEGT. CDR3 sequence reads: CASSDGGRANNEQFF. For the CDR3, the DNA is TGTGCCAGCAGTGACGGGGGGCGGGCCAACAATGAGCAGTTCTTC.

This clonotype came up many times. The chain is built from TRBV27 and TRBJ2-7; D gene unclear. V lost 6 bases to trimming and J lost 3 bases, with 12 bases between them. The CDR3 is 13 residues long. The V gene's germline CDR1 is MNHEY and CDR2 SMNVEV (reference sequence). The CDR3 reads CASSALLSYEQYF. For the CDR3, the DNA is TGTGCCAGCAGCGCCCTCCTGAGCTACGAGCAGTACTTC.

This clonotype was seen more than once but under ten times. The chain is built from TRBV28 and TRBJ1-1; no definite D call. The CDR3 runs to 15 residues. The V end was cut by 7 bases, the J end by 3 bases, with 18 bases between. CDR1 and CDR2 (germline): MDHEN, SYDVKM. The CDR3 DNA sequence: TGTGCCAGCAACCCACCTCGGGGAGAGTACACTGAAGCTTTCTTT. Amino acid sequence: CASNPPRGEYTEAFF.

In nucleotides, the CDR3 is TGCAGCGTCAGTCGCGACAACACCGGGGAGCTGTTTTTT. Its protein is CSVSRDNTGELFF. This rearrangement joins TRBV29-1 to TRBJ2-2; D unclear. There are 13 residues in the CDR3. Germline CDR1 and CDR2: SQVTM and ANQGSEA. Trimming removed 6 bases from V and 2 bases from J, with 10 bases in between.

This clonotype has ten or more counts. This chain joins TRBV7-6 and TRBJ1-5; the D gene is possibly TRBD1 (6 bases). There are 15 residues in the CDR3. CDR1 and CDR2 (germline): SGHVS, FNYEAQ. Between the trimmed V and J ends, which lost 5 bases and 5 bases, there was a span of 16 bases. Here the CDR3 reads CASSPIGRGHQPQHF. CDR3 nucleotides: TGTGCCAGCAGCCCGATCGGGCGGGGGCATCAGCCCCAGCATTTT.

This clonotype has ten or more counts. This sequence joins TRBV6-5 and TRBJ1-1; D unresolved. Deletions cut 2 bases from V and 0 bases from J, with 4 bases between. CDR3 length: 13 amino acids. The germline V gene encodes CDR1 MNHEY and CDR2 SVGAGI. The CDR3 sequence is CASSYEVNTEAFF. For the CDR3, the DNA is TGTGCCAGCAGTTACGAGGTGAACACTGAAGCTTTCTTT.